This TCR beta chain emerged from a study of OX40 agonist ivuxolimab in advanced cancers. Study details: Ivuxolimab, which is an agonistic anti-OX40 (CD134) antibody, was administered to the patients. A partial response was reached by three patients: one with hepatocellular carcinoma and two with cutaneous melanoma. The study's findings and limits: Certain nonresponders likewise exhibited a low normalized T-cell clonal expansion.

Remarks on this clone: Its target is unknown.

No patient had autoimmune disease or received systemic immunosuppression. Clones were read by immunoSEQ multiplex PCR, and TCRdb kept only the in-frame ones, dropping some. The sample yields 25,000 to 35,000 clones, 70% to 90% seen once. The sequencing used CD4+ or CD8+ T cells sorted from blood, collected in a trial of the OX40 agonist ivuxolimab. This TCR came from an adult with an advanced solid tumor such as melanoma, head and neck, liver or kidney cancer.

The CDR3 DNA sequence: TGTGCCAGCCACCGGGACAGGGGTTGGACTGAAGCTTTCTTT. Protein: CASHRDRGWTEAFF. The chain couples TRBV5-6 to TRBJ1-1, with 10 bases lining up with TRBD1. The germline gives CDR1 SGHDT, CDR2 YYEEEE. V lost 7 bases, J lost 5 bases, and 8 bases stayed unmatched. This CDR3 contains 14 residues.